These 20 T cell receptor beta chains originate from one sample sequenced in a study of control samples from healthy donors and cancer patients. TCRdb keeps only in-frame clones here, not all; method: immunoSEQ multiplex PCR. The table shows over 100,000 clones, with 80% to 95% occurring only once. The specimen sequenced was blood. These receptors all come from a woman aged 45-65 years in good health.

The chain couples TRBV4-1 to TRBJ1-2; weak D call: TRBD1 (5 bases). Trimming removed 0 bases at V and 8 bases at J, with 13 bases between. CDR1 is MGHRA, CDR2 YSYEKL, per germline. This CDR3 has 14 residues. The CDR3 is CASSQDRGRQGYTF. Here the CDR3 DNA reads TGCGCCAGCAGCCAAGATCGAGGCAGACAGGGCTACACCTTC.

A note on this clone: The sample carries other DNA sequences with the same CDR3. This chain links TRBV28 with TRBJ1-5, with 10 bases fitting TRBD1. Per germline, CDR1 MDHEN and CDR2 SYDVKM. CDR3 length: 15 amino acids. The junction had 2 bases not matched to a gene; V was cut back by 3 bases and J by 3 bases. The CDR3 reads CASSFGTGVNQPQHF. For the CDR3, the DNA is TGTGCCAGCAGTTTCGGGACAGGGGTCAATCAGCCCCAGCATTTT.

J is TRBJ1-5 and V is TRBV27, with a possible D match to TRBD1 (5 bases). V was shortened by 6 bases and J by 2 bases, with 8 bases between the two germline ends. Germline V gene data show CDR1 as MNHEY and CDR2 as SMNVEV (reference sequence). This CDR3 has 13 residues. The DNA of the CDR3 is TGTGCCAGCAGGACAGAGCGCAATCAGCCCCAGCATTTT. Protein: CASRTERNQPQHF.

The chain employs TRBV19 and TRBJ1-1, with a possible D match to TRBD1 (6 bases). The CDR3 covers 15 residues. From germline, CDR1 is LNHDA and CDR2 SQIVND (reference sequence). V lost 3 bases, J lost 1 base, and 12 bases lay in between. The CDR3 DNA reads as TGTGCCAGTAGTATGGCCAGGGGATGGAACACTGAAGCTTTCTTT. Protein product: CASSMARGWNTEAFF.

CDR3 in amino acids: CASSLDAWTAYGYTF. As DNA, the CDR3 is TGTGCCAGCAGCTTAGATGCCTGGACAGCGTATGGCTACACCTTC. The gene calls are TRBV7-2 and TRBJ1-2, with D possibly being TRBD1 (6 bases). V lost 1 base to trimming and J lost 5 bases, with 14 bases between them. This CDR3 is built from 15 residues. Germline V gives CDR1 SGHTA, CDR2 FQGNSA.

The V call is TRBV5-1, the J call TRBJ1-2; 8 nucleotides agree with TRBD1. Germline V gives CDR1 SGHRS, CDR2 YFSETQ. The CDR3 is made up of 17 amino acids. V gave up 1 base and J gave up 1 base; unmatched junction bases: 9. The CDR3 is CASSLLMPDRDNYGYTF. The CDR3 region has the DNA TGCGCCAGCAGCTTGTTGATGCCGGACAGGGATAACTATGGCTACACCTTC.

The chain carries TRBV9 and TRBJ1-6; possibly TRBD1 for D (6 bases). Germline CDR1 is SGDLS and CDR2 is YYNGEE. The CDR3 loop spans 15 amino acids. The ends were cut back, 0 bases at V and 8 bases at J, with 12 bases in the middle. The CDR3 sequence is CASSVAQGSDSPLHF. In DNA, the CDR3 is TGTGCCAGCAGCGTAGCACAGGGCTCGGATTCACCCCTCCACTTT. The full variable domain, its missing parts supplied by reference TRBV9 and TRBJ1-6, is DSGVTQTPKHLITATGQRVTLRCSPRSGDLSVYWYQQSLDQGLQFLIQYYNGEERAKGNILERFSAQQFPDLHSELNLSSLELGDSALYFCASSVAQGSDSPLHFGNGTRLTVT.

The chain carries TRBV5-1 and TRBJ2-1; D call uncertain. This CDR3 has 11 residues. From germline, CDR1 is SGHRS and CDR2 YFSETQ. Trimming took 4 bases from V and 8 from J, leaving 7 bases between them. The CDR3 loop is CASSTSHEQFF. The CDR3 DNA reads TGCGCCAGCAGCACCTCCCATGAGCAGTTCTTC.

This clone was seen a single time. This chain joins TRBV27 and TRBJ1-2, with unresolved D. Looked up from germline, CDR1 is MNHEY and CDR2 is SMNVEV (reference sequence). The V gene lost 2 bases and the J gene lost 7 bases, with 11 bases spanning the gap. The CDR3 is 13 amino acids. The CDR3 sequence is CASSLEGNRGYTF. The DNA for the CDR3 is TGTGCCAGCAGTTTAGAAGGGAATCGTGGCTACACCTTC.

This clone occurred once. DNA for the CDR3: TGTGCCAGCAGCCCCCGGACTAGCGGGAGGTCCTACAATGAGCAGTTCTTC. Translation: CASSPRTSGRSYNEQFF. V is TRBV7-9 and J is TRBJ2-1; 14 bases are a match to TRBD2. After removal of 5 bases from V and 1 base from J, the junction contained 4 bases not matched to a gene. The CDR3 sequence is 17 residues long. Germline CDR1 SEHNR, CDR2 FQNEAQ (reference sequence).

This rearrangement joins TRBV29-1 to TRBJ2-1; 7 bases agree with TRBD2. The CDR3 is 11 amino acids. Germline loops: CDR1 SQVTM, CDR2 ANQGSEA. With 8 bases clipped from V and 9 bases from J, the junction kept 7 bases outside the gene matches. CDR3 residues: CSSRGGGEQFF. The CDR3 DNA reads as TGCAGCTCCCGCGGGGGAGGTGAGCAGTTCTTC.

The chain links TRBV28 to TRBJ2-5, with a possible D match to TRBD1 (6 bases). Germline-derived CDR1 and CDR2 are MDHEN and SYDVKM. This CDR3 contains 14 residues. Trimming removed 5 bases at V and 2 bases at J, with 12 bases between. CDR3 region: CASSRTGLQETQYF. As DNA, the CDR3 is TGTGCCAGCAGTCGAACAGGGTTACAAGAGACCCAGTACTTC.

This sequence joins TRBV19 and TRBJ2-1; 9 positions agree with TRBD2. Per germline, CDR1 LNHDA and CDR2 SQIVND (reference sequence). The CDR3 has 15 residues. J lost 8 bases, V lost 4 bases, and 9 bases had no gene match. The CDR3 loop reads CASSSSGTSWYEQFF. The CDR3 region has the DNA TGTGCCAGTAGTAGCTCCGGGACTAGCTGGTATGAGCAGTTCTTC. The full variable domain, with the rest looked up from reference TRBV19 and TRBJ2-1, is DGGITQSPKYLFRKEGQNVTLSCEQNLNHDAMYWYRQDPGQGLRLIYYSQIVNDFQKGDIAEGYSVSREKKESFPLTVTSAQKNPTAFYLCASSSSGTSWYEQFFGPGTRLTVL.

V and J are TRBV28 and TRBJ1-1; 11 bases fit TRBD1. The V and J ends lost 6 bases and 5 bases, in that order; junction bases with no gene match: 14. Germline values: CDR1 MDHEN, CDR2 SYDVKM. CDR3 length: 17 amino acids. The CDR3 spells CASSPEGQGVDGTEAFF. CDR3 in DNA: TGTGCCAGCAGCCCTGAGGGACAGGGGGTCGATGGGACTGAAGCTTTCTTT.

Turning to this clone: Other DNA sequences of this sample code for an identical CDR3. The chain joins TRBV5-1 to TRBJ2-5; maybe TRBD1 (5 bases). The V gene lost 0 bases and the J gene lost 2 bases, with 8 bases spanning the gap. This CDR3 comprises 14 residues. Germline lookup yields CDR1 SGHRS and CDR2 YFSETQ. The CDR3 loop is CASSLVGVQETQYF. The DNA of the CDR3 is TGCGCCAGCAGCTTGGTAGGGGTACAAGAGACCCAGTACTTC.

This chain joins TRBV5-4 and TRBJ2-5; TRBD2 might be the D (5 bases). Germline loops: CDR1 SGHNT, CDR2 YYREEE (reference sequence). V lost 4 bases, J lost 0 bases, and 16 bases lay in between. The CDR3 runs to 16 residues. Written as DNA, the CDR3 is TGTGCCAGCAGCAGGAAAGCAGGCGGGTACCAAGAGACCCAGTACTTC. It codes for CASSRKAGGYQETQYF.

The chain employs TRBV25-1 and TRBJ2-3; 7 nucleotides agree with TRBD2. From germline, CDR1 is MGHDK and CDR2 SYGVNS. There are 14 residues in the CDR3. V was clipped by 3 bases and J by 2 bases; unmatched bases: 2. Written as DNA, the CDR3 is TGTGCCAGCAGTGACAGCGGGACCACAGATACGCAGTATTTT. Amino acid sequence: CASSDSGTTDTQYF. The full variable domain, with the rest looked up from reference TRBV25-1 and TRBJ2-3, is EADIYQTPRYLVIGTGKKITLECSQTMGHDKMYWYQQDPGMELHLIHYSYGVNSTEKGDLSSESTVSRIRTEHFPLTLESARPSHTSQYLCASSDSGTTDTQYFGPGTRLTVL.

The J gene is TRBJ2-5, the V gene TRBV5-1, with D perhaps matching TRBD2 (6 bases). Trimming took 6 bases from V and 5 from J, leaving 20 bases between them. The CDR3 loop spans 15 amino acids. CDR1 and CDR2 (germline): SGHRS, YFSETQ. The CDR3 loop reads CASTRVGGGLETQYF. In DNA form, the CDR3 reads TGCGCCAGCACCCGCGTTGGTGGAGGGTTGGAGACCCAGTACTTC.

The sample holds one count of this clone. The chain is built from TRBV3-1 (or the pseudogene TRBV3-2) and TRBJ2-4; 12 bases agree with TRBD2. The CDR3 totals 17 residues. With V trimmed by 5 bases and J by 1 base, 6 bases remained unmatched. CDR1 and CDR2 (germline): LGHDT, YNNKEL (reference sequence). CDR3 residues: CASSLTSGSIAKNIQYF. CDR3 DNA: TGTGCCAGCAGCTTGACTAGCGGGAGTATCGCCAAAAACATTCAGTACTTC.

V usage is TRBV9 and J usage is TRBJ2-3; 8 nucleotides align to TRBD2. The CDR3 has 17 amino acids. V shed 5 bases and J 0 bases; nucleotides not matched to a gene: 11. The germline V gene has CDR1 SGDLS and CDR2 YYNGEE. CDR3 in DNA: TGTGCCAGCAGTTCTCTTCCGGGGGGGCCTAGCACAGATACGCAGTATTTT. Its translation: CASSSLPGGPSTDTQYF.